The present T cell receptor (beta chain) was sequenced within a study of liver allograft versus peripheral blood T cells. Study at large: The study compared liver allograft T cell receptor repertoires against peripheral blood repertoires of liver transplant recipients. Study-wide results and limits: Liver allograft T cell receptor repertoires were reported to differ from peripheral blood repertoires.

Germline assignment: CDR1 DFQATT and CDR2 SNEGSKA (reference sequence). The CDR3 sequence is 13 residues long. After removal of 6 bases from V and 1 base from J, the junction contained 5 bases not matched to a gene. Of note for this clonotype: The antigen remains undetermined.

Using its own MiXCR run on the reads, TCRdb lists one record per CDR3 protein. The table shows around 10,000 distinct CDR3 sequences, with around a sixth occurring only once. The chain uses TRBV20-1 and TRBJ1-1; TRBD1 matches at 7 bases. This TCR derives from a human patient who had a liver transplant. Some T cells may be graft donor cells. As DNA, the CDR3 is TGCAGTGCGTCGGGACAGAAGAACACTGAAGCTTTCTTT. It yields the protein CSASGQKNTEAFF.